These 22 T cell receptor beta chains came from one sample sequenced in a study of HIV-infected patients and healthy controls. The repertoire came from unfractionated whole blood and reflected all unsorted peripheral T cells. 500 ng RNA was reverse transcribed with alpha and beta constant-region primers. Using multiplexing indices, alpha and beta chain libraries were generated apart by chain-specific third strand synthesis. TCRdb used MiXCR to reprocess the 5' RACE reads, holding one entry per CDR3 protein. The sample consists of roughly 18,000 distinct CDR3 sequences, 9% to 15% of them appearing once. Sequencing was performed on blood. The receptors stem from an adult in good health.

By share, this clonotype counts as medium-sized (0.01 to 0.1%). The rearrangement uses TRBV7-2 and TRBJ2-3; TRBD1 might be the D (6 bases). There are 14 residues in the CDR3. The V gene's germline CDR1 is SGHTA and CDR2 FQGNSA. Trimming removed 3 bases from V and 5 bases from J, with 12 bases in between. CDR3 bases: TGTGCCAGCAGCTTTCCATCAGGGGAAGATACGCAGTATTTT. Protein sequence: CASSFPSGEDTQYF.

This sequence joins TRBV4-3 and TRBJ1-4; D ambiguous. CDR1 and CDR2 (germline): LGHNA, YSLEER. V lost 3 bases to trimming and J lost 0 bases, with 11 bases between them. CDR3 length equals 16 residues. CDR3 protein: CASSHLGGATNEKLFF. DNA for the CDR3: TGCGCCAGCAGCCACCTTGGCGGCGCAACTAATGAAAAACTGTTTTTT.

The chain is built from TRBV12-3 or TRBV12-4 and TRBJ2-5, with D unclear. This CDR3 region has 14 residues. Trimming took off 4 bases at V and 2 bases at J, with 11 bases between the two ends. The CDR3 nucleotides are TGTGCCAGCAGTTGGGGTGGGCAGCAAGAGACCCAGTACTTC. It yields the protein CASSWGGQQETQYF.

This clonotype ranks as medium-sized. The CDR3 nucleotides read TGTGCCAGCAGATCCGGGACAGGAGCACCGGGGGAGCTGTTTTTT. Residues: CASRSGTGAPGELFF. The rearrangement joins TRBV28 to TRBJ2-2; 8 bases map to TRBD1. Germline CDR1 and CDR2: MDHEN and SYDVKM. The length of the CDR3 is 15 residues. The ends lost 6 bases at V and 8 bases at J; junction bases unmatched: 11.

By its share, this clonotype is medium-sized. The genes are TRBV5-1 and TRBJ1-3; no clear D. The CDR3 is 15 amino acids. CDR1 SGHRS and CDR2 YFSETQ come from the germline V gene. V was cut by 4 bases and J by 2 bases, with 13 bases left in between. CDR3 DNA sequence: TGCGCCAGCAGCGTTGGACCTAGCGCTGGAAACACCATATATTTT. This gives the protein CASSVGPSAGNTIYF. Drawing the rest from reference TRBV5-1 and TRBJ1-3, the complete variable domain is KAGVTQTPRYLIKTRGQQVTLSCSPISGHRSVSWYQQTPGQGLQFLFEYFSETQRNKGNFPGRFSGRQFSNSRSEMNVSTLELGDSALYLCASSVGPSAGNTIYFGEGSWLTVV.

This clonotype is labeled medium-sized. The J gene is TRBJ1-4, the V gene TRBV20-1; possibly TRBD1 for D (6 bases). The CDR3 contains 13 residues. Deletions cut 6 bases from V and 9 bases from J, with 17 bases between. Per the germline V gene, CDR1 is DFQATT and CDR2 is SNEGSKA (reference sequence). The CDR3, as DNA: TGCAGTGCGGTAGACAGGACACCACAAAAACTGTTTTTT. This encodes CSAVDRTPQKLFF.

This clonotype was seen at least ten times. The chain couples TRBV29-1 to TRBJ2-1, with D uncertain. Germline CDR1 and CDR2: SQVTM and ANQGSEA. The CDR3 has 15 amino acids. Trimming removed 3 bases at V and 6 bases at J, with 18 bases between. The CDR3 bases are TGCAGCGTTGAGTACCGTGGGGAACAGAGCAATGAGCAGTTCTTC. Protein sequence: CSVEYRGEQSNEQFF.

This sequence joins TRBV7-2 and TRBJ2-5; TRBD2 is a possible D gene (5 bases). CDR3 length: 14 residues. V shed 6 bases and J shed 2 bases, with 13 bases lying between them. Germline V gene data show CDR1 as SGHTA and CDR2 as FQGNSA. CDR3 residues: CASSYNGVQETQYF. The CDR3 DNA reads as TGTGCCAGCAGTTATAACGGGGTACAAGAGACCCAGTACTTC.

Judged by abundance, this clonotype is medium-sized. The chain employs TRBV30 and TRBJ2-2; no firm D call. Trimming stripped 6 bases from V and 6 bases from J, with 8 bases between. CDR3 length: 11 amino acids. Per the germline V gene, CDR1 is GTSNPN and CDR2 is SVGIG (reference sequence). CDR3 loop: CACPRAGELFF. The CDR3 DNA is TGTGCCTGCCCCCGGGCCGGGGAGCTGTTTTTT.

This clonotype was observed at least ten times. The genes are TRBV15 and TRBJ1-1; 7 bases align to TRBD1. Germline lookup yields CDR1 LNHNV and CDR2 YYDKDF (reference sequence). V dropped 5 bases and J dropped 3; count of bases not matched to a gene: 6. The CDR3 spans 14 residues. CDR3 coding DNA: TGTGCCACCAGCCTGACAGGGAGCGACACTGAAGCTTTCTTT. The encoded protein is CATSLTGSDTEAFF.

This clonotype was seen at least ten times. The chain uses TRBV12-3 or TRBV12-4 and TRBJ1-2; possibly TRBD1 for D (6 bases). V lost 4 bases and J lost 1, with 10 bases in between. This CDR3 has 14 amino acids. The CDR3 reads CASSSTGLNYGYTF. Written as DNA, the CDR3 is TGTGCCAGCAGTTCGACAGGACTTAACTATGGCTACACCTTC.

This clonotype was counted ten times or more. V and J are TRBV6-5 and TRBJ2-7, with 7 positions matching TRBD1. CDR3 size: 14 residues. Looked up from germline, CDR1 is MNHEY and CDR2 is SVGAGI. V lost 2 bases to trimming and J lost 2 bases; unmatched junction nucleotides: 3. The CDR3 sequence is CASSYTTGPYEQYF. For the CDR3, the DNA is TGTGCCAGCAGTTACACGACAGGGCCCTACGAGCAGTACTTC.

The chain couples TRBV7-3 to TRBJ2-1, with 9 bases aligning to TRBD2. V was pared by 2 bases and J by 5 bases, with 10 bases of the junction left unmatched. Germline V gene sequence: CDR1 SGHTA, CDR2 FQGTGA. This CDR3 is 17 amino acids long. CDR3 amino acids: CASSLYPSGATDNEQFF. The DNA for the CDR3 is TGTGCCAGCAGCTTATACCCTAGCGGGGCAACGGACAATGAGCAGTTCTTC.

This clonotype is judged medium-sized. The chain links TRBV29-1 to TRBJ1-2; weak D call: TRBD1 (5 bases). Trimming cost V 6 bases and J 4 bases, with 9 bases left between them. Germline lookup yields CDR1 SQVTM and CDR2 ANQGSEA. The CDR3 is 11 amino acids. Here the CDR3 reads CSVDSVYGYTF. CDR3 coding DNA: TGCAGCGTAGACAGTGTCTATGGCTACACCTTC. The full variable domain, completed using reference TRBV29-1 and TRBJ1-2, is SAVISQKPSRDICQRGTSLTIQCQVDSQVTMMFWYRQQPGQSLTLIATANQGSEATYESGFVIDKFPISRPNLTFSTLTVSNMSPEDSSIYLCSVDSVYGYTFGSGTRLTVV.

This clonotype was counted ten times or more. The chain recombines TRBV6-5 with TRBJ1-3; D unclear. V lost 5 bases, J lost 2 bases, and 7 bases lay in between. Germline-derived CDR1 and CDR2 are MNHEY and SVGAGI. CDR3 length equals 13 residues. The DNA for the CDR3 is TGTGCCAGCAGTAGGGAAACTGGAAACACCATATATTTT. Residues: CASSRETGNTIYF.

The chain recombines TRBV20-1 with TRBJ2-5, with D perhaps matching TRBD1 (6 bases). Per the germline V gene, CDR1 is DFQATT and CDR2 is SNEGSKA (reference sequence). V was trimmed by 6 bases and J by 2 bases, leaving 19 bases between them. The CDR3 is 15 residues long. CDR3 residues: CSAGGLLGQQETQYF. CDR3 sequence (DNA): TGCAGTGCCGGAGGACTTCTAGGACAGCAAGAGACCCAGTACTTC.

By frequency in the sample, this clonotype is medium-sized. The rearrangement uses TRBV11-2 and TRBJ1-1; D unresolved. Germline values: CDR1 SGHAT, CDR2 FQNNGV. V was shortened by 5 bases and J by 8 bases, with 15 bases between the two germline ends. This CDR3 comprises 13 residues. CDR3 DNA sequence: TGTGCCAGCAGCATCCGGAGACAAGCCGAAGCTTTCTTT. The encoded protein is CASSIRRQAEAFF. Filled out from reference TRBV11-2 and TRBJ1-1, the complete variable domain reads EAGVAQSPRYKIIEKRQSVAFWCNPISGHATLYWYQQILGQGPKLLIQFQNNGVVDDSQLPKDRFSAERLKGVDSTLKIQPAKLEDSAVYLCASSIRRQAEAFFGQGTRLTVV.

This clonotype came up many times. The chain joins TRBV19 to TRBJ1-3, with D unresolved. Germline V gene lookup returns CDR1 LNHDA and CDR2 SQIVND (reference sequence). This CDR3 contains 16 residues. With 5 bases removed from V and 2 bases from J, the gap between germline ends came to 16 bases. The CDR3 loop is CASSGSPERAGNTIYF. The CDR3 DNA reads as TGTGCCAGTAGTGGGTCCCCAGAGCGAGCTGGAAACACCATATATTTT.

This clonotype turned up a few times. The rearrangement uses TRBV6-6 and TRBJ2-5; no reliable D call. This CDR3 has 12 amino acids. Per germline, CDR1 MNHNY and CDR2 SVGAGI (reference sequence). Trimming removed 0 bases from V and 5 bases from J, with 4 bases in between. In DNA, the CDR3 is TGTGCCAGCAGTTACTCCGGGGAGACCCAGTACTTC. It specifies CASSYSGETQYF.

This clonotype was seen a handful of times. The chain uses TRBV5-4 and TRBJ2-5, with D perhaps TRBD1 (6 bases). The CDR3 length is 14 residues. The germline V gene encodes CDR1 SGHNT and CDR2 YYREEE (reference sequence). V lost 3 bases, J lost 2 bases, and 11 bases lay in between. CDR3 nucleotides: TGTGCCAGCAGCTCAAAACAGGGACAAGAGACCCAGTACTTC. Its translation: CASSSKQGQETQYF.

In this sample, this clonotype turned up a few times. The genes are TRBV2 and TRBJ2-2; possible D gene TRBD2, 6 bases. Germline lookup yields CDR1 SNHLY and CDR2 FYNNEI. The CDR3 sequence is 15 residues long. Trimming removed 5 bases at V and 0 bases at J, with 10 bases between. DNA of the CDR3: TGTGCCAGCAGTCAAGGACTATCGAACACCGGGGAGCTGTTTTTT. It yields the protein CASSQGLSNTGELFF. The whole variable domain, filled in from reference TRBV2 and TRBJ2-2, reads EPEVTQTPSHQVTQMGQEVILRCVPISNHLYFYWYRQILGQKVEFLVSFYNNEISEKSEIFDDQFSVERPDGSNFTLKIRSTKLEDSAMYFCASSQGLSNTGELFFGEGSRLTVL.

This clonotype was observed a single time. V usage is TRBV7-9 and J usage is TRBJ2-3; the match to TRBD2 covers 8 bases. CDR3 length: 16 amino acids. The trim removed 3 bases at V and 3 bases at J, leaving 8 bases unmatched. The germline V gene encodes CDR1 SEHNR and CDR2 FQNEAQ (reference sequence). CDR3 bases: TGTGCCAGCAGCTTCTCGGCGGGGGGCGGGACAGATACGCAGTATTTT. Its translation is CASSFSAGGGTDTQYF.